The rows below give T cell receptor beta chains drawn from one sample of a study of cytomegalovirus exposure and HLA in healthy donors. Assay used: immunoSEQ multiplex PCR; TCRdb lists only in-frame clones, some missing. The sample lists under 250,000 clones; about four fifths were seen once. Sequencing used PBMCs. The receptors were sampled from a woman between 50 and 59 years old in good health and CMV-seropositive. Each CDR3 is given with its conserved first and last residue. A D gene is named only where the DNA matches it firmly. Some rows have no size entry. The others give once, few or many, or a class for an expanded clone.

>TRBV15|NA|TRBJ1-4|NA
CATSRGAVEKLFF
TGTGCCACCAGTCGGGGGGCCGTGGAAAAACTGTTTTTT
>TRBV9|NA|TRBJ1-4|TRBD1
CASSPTQGLATNEKLFF
TGTGCCAGCAGCCCAACACAGGGGCTTGCAACTAATGAAAAACTGTTTTTT
>TRBV27|NA|TRBJ2-2|NA
CASKGQENTGELFF
TGTGCCAGCAAAGGACAAGAGAACACCGGGGAGCTGTTTTTT
>TRBV15|NA|TRBJ2-3|TRBD2
CATSRGESGGADTQYF
TGTGCCACCAGCAGAGGGGAAAGCGGGGGGGCCGATACGCAGTATTTT
>TRBV7-9|NA|TRBJ1-2|NA
CASGGSYGYTF
TGTGCCAGCGGGGGGAGCTATGGCTACACCTTC
>TRBV19|NA|TRBJ2-7|TRBD1
CASSDRGHEQYF
TGTGCCAGTAGTGACAGGGGCCACGAGCAGTACTTC
>TRBV21-1|NA|TRBJ1-1|NA
CASSKVDTGDKNTEAFF
TGTGCCAGCAGCAAAGTAGACACAGGTGACAAGAACACTGAAGCTTTCTTT
>TRBV29-1|NA|TRBJ2-5|NA
CSVGPGQETQYF
TGCAGCGTTGGCCCAGGGCAAGAGACCCAGTACTTC
>TRBV11-3|NA|TRBJ1-1|TRBD1
CASSSDRASEAFF
TGTGCCAGCAGCTCCGACAGGGCTTCTGAAGCTTTCTTT
>TRBV6-1|NA|TRBJ1-2|TRBD1
CASSEGDRVNPYGYTF
TGTGCCAGCAGTGAAGGGGACAGGGTAAATCCCTATGGCTACACCTTC
>TRBV5-1|NA|TRBJ1-1|TRBD1
CASSLRQGAGNTEAFF
TGCGCCAGCAGCCTTCGACAGGGGGCGGGCAACACTGAAGCTTTCTTT
>TRBV25-1|NA|TRBJ1-2|NA
CASSDPGIGPSYTF
TGTGCCAGCAGTGACCCCGGGATAGGGCCCAGCTACACCTTC
>TRBV7-3|once|TRBJ2-3|TRBD2
CASSFLAGGPPDTQYF
TGTGCCAGCAGCTTTCTAGCGGGGGGGCCCCCAGATACGCAGTATTTT
>TRBV11-2|once|TRBJ1-1|NA
CASSPTSTLPGTEAFF
TGTGCCAGCAGCCCCACGAGCACCCTCCCAGGCACTGAAGCTTTCTTT
>TRBV7-9|few|TRBJ1-1|TRBD1
CASSQGQGEAFF
TGTGCCAGCAGCCAGGGACAGGGTGAAGCTTTCTTT
>TRBV25-1|NA|TRBJ1-4|NA
CASSEWGTSNEKLFF
TGTGCCAGCAGTGAATGGGGGACATCTAATGAAAAACTGTTTTTT
>TRBV19|NA|TRBJ1-4|NA
CASSMTGTPGVYGLFF
TGTGCCAGTAGTATGACCGGGACACCAGGCGTTTATGGACTGTTTTTT
>TRBV6-1|NA|TRBJ2-5|NA
CASTPLGGTQYF
TGTGCCAGCACCCCCCTGGGGGGGACCCAGTACTTC
>TRBV15|NA|TRBJ2-5|TRBD2
CATSRTSGGQETQYF
TGTGCCACCAGCAGGACTAGCGGGGGGCAAGAGACCCAGTACTTC
>TRBV6-4|NA|TRBJ2-7|NA
CASSDSNTSPEQYF
TGTGCCAGCAGTGACTCTAACACCTCCCCCGAGCAGTACTTC
>TRBV28|NA|TRBJ2-7|NA
CASSGPALYEQYF
TGTGCCAGCAGTGGGCCCGCGCTCTACGAGCAGTACTTC
>TRBV5-4|NA|TRBJ2-4|NA
CASSLGEAKNIQYF
TGTGCCAGCAGCTTGGGAGAGGCCAAAAACATTCAGTACTTC
>TRBV28|once|TRBJ2-4|NA
CASIPRTGGLSGKNIQYF
TGTGCCAGCATCCCTCGGACCGGGGGACTTTCGGGCAAAAACATTCAGTACTTC
>TRBV4-1|few|TRBJ1-2|TRBD1
CASSVNYRGYGYTF
TGCGCCAGCAGCGTCAACTACAGGGGCTATGGCTACACCTTC
>TRBV6-1|once|TRBJ2-5|NA
CASSEAGHGDQETQYF
TGTGCCAGCAGTGAAGCGGGACATGGCGATCAAGAGACCCAGTACTTC
>TRBV6-5|NA|TRBJ1-5|TRBD1
CASSLTRTGNQPQHF
TGTGCCAGCAGTTTAACTCGGACAGGGAATCAGCCCCAGCATTTT
>TRBV7-3|once|TRBJ2-1|NA
CASSLSLPSNEQFF
TGTGCCAGCAGCTTAAGTCTTCCCAGCAATGAGCAGTTCTTC
>TRBV6-1|NA|TRBJ2-1|NA
CASSERLYAQNNEQFF
TGTGCCAGCAGTGAACGCTTGTACGCACAAAACAATGAGCAGTTCTTC
>TRBV5-4|NA|TRBJ2-7|NA
CASSERTAYEQYF
TGTGCCAGCAGCGAGAGGACAGCATACGAGCAGTACTTC
>TRBV2|NA|TRBJ2-1|TRBD2
CASRLAGHLNEQFF
TGTGCCAGCAGGCTAGCGGGACACCTCAATGAGCAGTTCTTC
>TRBV4-3|NA|TRBJ1-2|TRBD1
CASSPTGGNYGYTF
TGCGCCAGCAGCCCGACAGGGGGTAACTATGGCTACACCTTC
>TRBV19|NA|TRBJ2-5|NA
CASSPLQGTETQYF
TGCGCCAGTAGTCCGCTTCAGGGTACAGAGACCCAGTACTTC
>TRBV2|NA|TRBJ2-1|TRBD1
CASSRTGVGFF
TGTGCCAGCAGTCGGACAGGGGTAGGATTCTTC
>TRBV6-1|once|TRBJ2-5|TRBD1
CASSEFGQGIGKRETQYF
TGTGCCAGCAGTGAATTTGGACAGGGTATCGGCAAGAGGGAGACCCAGTACTTC
>TRBV2|once|TRBJ2-5|TRBD2
CASSGISGGGETQYF
TGTGCCAGCAGTGGTATTAGCGGGGGGGGAGAGACCCAGTACTTC
>TRBV7-2|NA|TRBJ1-2|TRBD1
CASSPYQGAGGYTF
TGTGCCAGCAGCCCTTATCAGGGGGCGGGAGGCTACACCTTC
>TRBV9|NA|TRBJ2-7|TRBD2
CASSVAPGGPYEQYF
TGTGCCAGCAGCGTAGCCCCGGGGGGGCCCTACGAGCAGTACTTC
>TRBV19|NA|TRBJ2-5|NA
CASSPLQGTETQYF
TGTGCCAGTAGTCCGCTTCAGGGTACAGAGACCCAGTACTTC
>TRBV10-3|NA|TRBJ2-7|NA
CAISESQVTYEQYF
TGTGCCATCAGTGAGTCACAGGTTACTTACGAGCAGTACTTC
>TRBV25-1|NA|TRBJ1-1|NA
CASSELGREAFF
TGTGCCAGCAGTGAATTGGGCAGAGAAGCTTTCTTT
>TRBV9|NA|TRBJ1-2|TRBD1
CASSLRGQGSFGYTF
TGTGCCAGCAGCCTCAGAGGACAGGGATCGTTTGGCTACACCTTC
>TRBV27|NA|TRBJ2-7|NA
CASSWGRGYEQYF
TGTGCCAGCAGTTGGGGCAGGGGATACGAGCAGTACTTC
>TRBV28|NA|TRBJ2-7|TRBD2
CASSLFIAGATYEQYF
TGTGCCAGCAGTTTATTCATAGCGGGGGCCACCTACGAGCAGTACTTC
>TRBV28|NA|TRBJ2-2|TRBD1
CASTRQGHTGELFF
TGTGCCAGCACACGACAGGGACACACCGGGGAGCTGTTTTTT
>TRBV7-9|NA|TRBJ1-5|TRBD1
CASSDGTGGSQPQHF
TGTGCCAGCAGCGACGGGACAGGGGGCAGTCAGCCCCAGCATTTT
>TRBV30|NA|TRBJ1-1|NA
CAWSDLVLKGPEAFF
TGTGCCTGGAGTGACCTAGTTTTAAAGGGGCCTGAAGCTTTCTTT
>TRBV30|once|TRBJ2-3|NA
CAWSVPGIDTQYF
TGTGCCTGGAGTGTACCGGGGATAGATACGCAGTATTTT
>TRBV19|NA|TRBJ2-3|TRBD2
CASSRAGWGTDTQYF
TGTGCCAGTAGTCGAGCGGGATGGGGCACAGATACGCAGTATTTT
>TRBV18|NA|TRBJ2-3|TRBD1
CASSRTGVSTDTQYF
TGTGCCAGCTCAAGGACAGGGGTGAGCACAGATACGCAGTATTTT
>TRBV6-1|NA|TRBJ2-7|NA
CASSRDSSSYEQYF
TGTGCCAGCAGTAGGGACTCGAGCTCCTACGAGCAGTACTTC
>TRBV13|NA|TRBJ1-1|TRBD1
CASSSRPQGTEAFF
TGTGCCAGCAGCTCCCGACCACAGGGGACCGAAGCTTTCTTT
>TRBV5-1|NA|TRBJ2-7|TRBD1
CASSPIQGRGHEQYF
TGCGCCAGCAGCCCAATACAGGGGAGAGGGCACGAGCAGTACTTC